Sequencing of this TCR beta chain was carried out in a study of identifying expanded T cells in peripheral blood. Profiling relied on immunoSEQ multiplex PCR, and the TCRdb table lists in-frame clones only, not all of them. The table lists around 100,000 clones, roughly 89% of them singletons, with approximately 17% in the top ten. Broader study findings: Technical replicates showed about 1.1 changed clones; two weeks about 16; four weeks 19.

The table lists this clone with a count of one. Antigen: not known. During the collection period, no donor immune events like infections were recorded. The V end was cut by 3 bases, the J end by 5 bases, with 16 bases between. The CDR3 has 15 residues. Germline-derived CDR1 and CDR2 are SGHTS and YDEGEE. The receptor comes from a person aged 18-70 years in good health. The source material was blood. The J gene is TRBJ2-3, the V gene TRBV5-8; D might be TRBD2 (5 bases). CDR3 nucleotide sequence: TGTGCCAGCAGCTCCGGTCAGGACCGGGGAGATACGCAGTATTTT. Translating it yields CASSSGQDRGDTQYF. Based on the CDR3 plus reference TRBV5-8 and TRBJ2-3, the full variable domain is EAGVTQSPTHLIKTRGQQATLRCSPISGHTSVYWYQQALGLGLQFLLWYDEGEERNRGNFPPRFSGRQFPNYSSELNVNALELEDSALYLCASSSGQDRGDTQYFGPGTRLTVL.